One TCR beta chain is described in this entry. Per germline, CDR1 SEHNR and CDR2 FQNEAQ (reference sequence). V was clipped by 2 bases and J by 1 base; unmatched bases: 1. The CDR3 is 15 amino acids. The data were obtained in a study of shared clonotypes between healthy human individuals. Profiled with immunoSEQ multiplex PCR; TCRdb holds only in-frame clones, not every one. The sample yields about 2,500,000 clones, around nine tenths seen once. The sequenced sample consisted of naive CD4+ T cells sorted from blood. This sample's subset: CD45RA+ positively selected. The receptor was derived from a man younger than 30 in good health. The chain joins TRBV7-9 to TRBJ2-1, with 8 bases fitting TRBD2. CDR3 loop: CASSLPGGSYNEQFF. The CDR3 DNA reads TGTGCCAGCAGCTTACCGGGGGGGTCCTACAATGAGCAGTTCTTC.